The rows below give T cell receptor beta chains drawn from one sample of a study of blood T cells in healthy people across ages. TCRdb analysed the 5' RACE reads with MiXCR anew, one entry per CDR3 protein. This table has 600,000 or so distinct CDR3 sequences, around a fifth appearing once. The source material was blood. The origin of the receptors is a man between 65 and 85 years old in good health. Both conserved end residues are part of each CDR3. D genes are given only for firm matches. For some rows the clone size is stated as once, few or many, or as a class when expanded; others skip it.

CDR3nt: TGTGCCAGCAGCTCAACCAGCACCTACAATGAGCAGTTCTTC; CDR3aa: CASSSTSTYNEQFF; j_gene: TRBJ2-1; abundance: NA; v_gene: TRBV7-9; d_gene: NA
CDR3nt: TGTGCCAGCAGGCGGGAGTTCGAAAACATTCAGTACTTC; CDR3aa: CASRREFENIQYF; j_gene: TRBJ2-4; abundance: NA; v_gene: TRBV6-2/TRBV6-3; d_gene: TRBD2
CDR3nt: TGCGCCAGCAATGACGGGACTAGCAGAAACAATGAGCAGTTCTTC; CDR3aa: CASNDGTSRNNEQFF; j_gene: TRBJ2-1; abundance: NA; v_gene: TRBV5-1; d_gene: TRBD2
CDR3nt: TGTGCCAGCGTATCAAAAGAGACCCAGTACTTC; CDR3aa: CASVSKETQYF; j_gene: TRBJ2-5; abundance: NA; v_gene: TRBV28; d_gene: NA
CDR3nt: TGTGCCACCAGTGACCCCTCACCACCGGACAGGGGACAGACCCAGTACTTC; CDR3aa: CATSDPSPPDRGQTQYF; j_gene: TRBJ2-5; abundance: many; v_gene: TRBV24-1; d_gene: TRBD1
CDR3nt: TGCAGCGTGCGGGACTTCGAGACCCAGTACTTC; CDR3aa: CSVRDFETQYF; j_gene: TRBJ2-5; abundance: NA; v_gene: TRBV29-1; d_gene: NA
CDR3nt: TGCAGTGTCACCAGGACAGGAGTAAATCAGCCCCAGCATTTT; CDR3aa: CSVTRTGVNQPQHF; j_gene: TRBJ1-5; abundance: few; v_gene: TRBV20-1; d_gene: TRBD1
CDR3nt: TGTGCCAGCAGTTTAAACCAGGGGACAGGCGAGCAGTACTTC; CDR3aa: CASSLNQGTGEQYF; j_gene: TRBJ2-7; abundance: NA; v_gene: TRBV28; d_gene: TRBD1
CDR3nt: TGCGCCAGCAGCCAAGGTCTGGGACTAGGGAACACCGGGGAGCTGTTTTTT; CDR3aa: CASSQGLGLGNTGELFF; j_gene: TRBJ2-2; abundance: NA; v_gene: TRBV4-3; d_gene: TRBD2
CDR3nt: TGTGCCAGTAGTATACAGGGATTCTACAATGAGCAGTTCTTC; CDR3aa: CASSIQGFYNEQFF; j_gene: TRBJ2-1; abundance: NA; v_gene: TRBV19; d_gene: NA
CDR3nt: TGTGCCAGCAGCGCCGAAGCGGGAGGGCCTCAGTACTTC; CDR3aa: CASSAEAGGPQYF; j_gene: TRBJ2-4; abundance: few; v_gene: TRBV9; d_gene: TRBD2
CDR3nt: TGTGCCAGCAGCCGTACTAACGGGAGGGCCCTAAATGAGCAGTTCTTC; CDR3aa: CASSRTNGRALNEQFF; j_gene: TRBJ2-1; abundance: once; v_gene: TRBV14; d_gene: TRBD2
CDR3nt: TGTGCCACCAGTTCTAGCGGGAGCGGCGAGACCCAGTACTTC; CDR3aa: CATSSSGSGETQYF; j_gene: TRBJ2-5; abundance: NA; v_gene: TRBV24-1; d_gene: TRBD2
CDR3nt: TGTGCCAGCAGTTTCGAGGGAGGGACAGATACGCAGTATTTT; CDR3aa: CASSFEGGTDTQYF; j_gene: TRBJ2-3; abundance: NA; v_gene: TRBV5-1; d_gene: TRBD2
CDR3nt: TGTGCCGGCAGGGGAGAGGATACTGAAGCTTTCTTT; CDR3aa: CAGRGEDTEAFF; j_gene: TRBJ1-1; abundance: few; v_gene: TRBV21-1; d_gene: NA
CDR3nt: TGCAGTGCTAGAGATGACCGTAGTACCTACGAGCAGTACTTC; CDR3aa: CSARDDRSTYEQYF; j_gene: TRBJ2-7; abundance: NA; v_gene: TRBV20-1; d_gene: NA
CDR3nt: TGCGCCAGCAGCACTAGCGCACCCTACGAGCAGTACTTC; CDR3aa: CASSTSAPYEQYF; j_gene: TRBJ2-7; abundance: many; v_gene: TRBV5-1; d_gene: TRBD2
CDR3nt: TGTGCCAGCAGTCCGGAACTAGGTTCGAATACGCAGTATTTT; CDR3aa: CASSPELGSNTQYF; j_gene: TRBJ2-3; abundance: NA; v_gene: TRBV27; d_gene: NA
CDR3nt: TGTGCCATAATTGGGGCAGATACGCAGTATTTT; CDR3aa: CAIIGADTQYF; j_gene: TRBJ2-3; abundance: few; v_gene: TRBV6-6; d_gene: NA
CDR3nt: TGTGCCAGCAGAGCCGGGACAGCCGAGCAGTTCTTC; CDR3aa: CASRAGTAEQFF; j_gene: TRBJ2-1; abundance: few; v_gene: TRBV6-5; d_gene: TRBD1
CDR3nt: TGTGCCAGCAGTTACCCCGGGGTTGCAGATACGCAGTATTTT; CDR3aa: CASSYPGVADTQYF; j_gene: TRBJ2-3; abundance: many; v_gene: TRBV6-6; d_gene: NA
CDR3nt: TGCGCCAGCAGCTTGACATCGGACGTGTCCTACGAGCAGTACTTC; CDR3aa: CASSLTSDVSYEQYF; j_gene: TRBJ2-7; abundance: few; v_gene: TRBV5-1; d_gene: NA
CDR3nt: TGTGCCAGCAGCCAAGAGGGTGGCTACACCTTC; CDR3aa: CASSQEGGYTF; j_gene: TRBJ1-2; abundance: many; v_gene: TRBV3-1; d_gene: NA
CDR3nt: TGCAGTGCTAGAGATCGGGATTCCCACGAGCAGTACTTC; CDR3aa: CSARDRDSHEQYF; j_gene: TRBJ2-7; abundance: NA; v_gene: TRBV20-1; d_gene: NA
CDR3nt: TGTGCCAGCAGCCTAGACCGAGAGACCCAGTACTTC; CDR3aa: CASSLDRETQYF; j_gene: TRBJ2-5; abundance: many; v_gene: TRBV11-2; d_gene: NA
CDR3nt: TGTGCCAGCAGTGAAGCGGGTCCTAGAGAGGCCCCCCACGAGCAGTACTTC; CDR3aa: CASSEAGPREAPHEQYF; j_gene: TRBJ2-7; abundance: NA; v_gene: TRBV6-1; d_gene: NA
CDR3nt: TGCGCCAGCAGCCGGACCGGGACTCCCTCCTACAATGAGCAGTTCTTC; CDR3aa: CASSRTGTPSYNEQFF; j_gene: TRBJ2-1; abundance: few; v_gene: TRBV4-1; d_gene: NA
CDR3nt: TGCGCCAGCAGCCAGGACATGGCTAGTACGCAGTACTTC; CDR3aa: CASSQDMASTQYF; j_gene: TRBJ2-5; abundance: NA; v_gene: TRBV4-1; d_gene: NA
CDR3nt: TGTGCCAGCAGCCAACAGGCCGGGTGGGACGAGCAGTACTTC; CDR3aa: CASSQQAGWDEQYF; j_gene: TRBJ2-7; abundance: few; v_gene: TRBV9; d_gene: NA
CDR3nt: TGTGCCAGCAGCTTGGGACAGTATAGCAATCAGCCCCAGCATTTT; CDR3aa: CASSLGQYSNQPQHF; j_gene: TRBJ1-5; abundance: NA; v_gene: TRBV5-6; d_gene: NA
CDR3nt: TGCAGTGCTAGAGATCCGCGGCAAGAGACCCAGTACTTC; CDR3aa: CSARDPRQETQYF; j_gene: TRBJ2-5; abundance: many; v_gene: TRBV20-1; d_gene: NA
CDR3nt: TGTGCCAGCTCACCTGAAGGGACGCAGTTCTTC; CDR3aa: CASSPEGTQFF; j_gene: TRBJ2-1; abundance: few; v_gene: TRBV18; d_gene: NA
CDR3nt: TGTGCCAGCAGCTTAGCTGTCCAGCGGGACGGTGAGCAGTTCTTC; CDR3aa: CASSLAVQRDGEQFF; j_gene: TRBJ2-1; abundance: many; v_gene: TRBV7-8; d_gene: TRBD2
CDR3nt: TGTGCCACCAGCCTCCTCCCGTACAATGAGCAGTTCTTC; CDR3aa: CATSLLPYNEQFF; j_gene: TRBJ2-1; abundance: NA; v_gene: TRBV24-1; d_gene: NA
CDR3nt: TGCAGTGCAAATGACAGGGGAAACACCGGGGAGCTGTTTTTT; CDR3aa: CSANDRGNTGELFF; j_gene: TRBJ2-2; abundance: NA; v_gene: TRBV20-1; d_gene: TRBD1
CDR3nt: TGTGCCAGCAGCGTACCAGGGATGGGCTACGAGCAGTACTTC; CDR3aa: CASSVPGMGYEQYF; j_gene: TRBJ2-7; abundance: few; v_gene: TRBV7-9; d_gene: NA
CDR3nt: TGTGCCAGCTCACCATCTAGCGGGGGCTACGAGCAGTACTTC; CDR3aa: CASSPSSGGYEQYF; j_gene: TRBJ2-7; abundance: NA; v_gene: TRBV18; d_gene: TRBD2
CDR3nt: TGCGCCAGCAGCCAAGATCCAGCGAGCTCCTACAATGAGCAGTTCTTC; CDR3aa: CASSQDPASSYNEQFF; j_gene: TRBJ2-1; abundance: few; v_gene: TRBV4-1; d_gene: NA
CDR3nt: TGCGCCGGCAGCCTAGAGGACGGGAATCAGCCCCAGCATTTT; CDR3aa: CAGSLEDGNQPQHF; j_gene: TRBJ1-5; abundance: few; v_gene: TRBV4-3; d_gene: NA
CDR3nt: TGCAGCGTTGAAGATCGGTTAACCTACGAGCAGTACTTC; CDR3aa: CSVEDRLTYEQYF; j_gene: TRBJ2-7; abundance: many; v_gene: TRBV29-1; d_gene: NA
CDR3nt: TGTGCCAGCAGATCTGAAGGCACTGAAGCTTTCTTT; CDR3aa: CASRSEGTEAFF; j_gene: TRBJ1-1; abundance: NA; v_gene: TRBV12-3/TRBV12-4; d_gene: NA
CDR3nt: TGTGCTAGTGGTGTCGGACAGTTTACCTACGAGCAGTACTTC; CDR3aa: CASGVGQFTYEQYF; j_gene: TRBJ2-7; abundance: few; v_gene: TRBV12-5; d_gene: NA
CDR3nt: TGTGCCAGCAGCTTAGAGGCGGGCGACAATGAGCAGTTCTTC; CDR3aa: CASSLEAGDNEQFF; j_gene: TRBJ2-1; abundance: NA; v_gene: TRBV7-9; d_gene: NA